The rows below give T cell receptor beta chains drawn from one sample of a study of T cell responses to AZD1222 COVID-19 vaccine. TCRdb's table, derived via immunoSEQ multiplex PCR, lists solely in-frame clones and lacks some. This table has about 150,000 clones, approximately 89% appearing once. The starting material was peripheral blood, obtained 28 days after the second AZD1222 dose. The receptor set was obtained from an adult who received the AZD1222 COVID-19 vaccine. Both conserved end residues are part of each CDR3. The order of the fields is V gene, CDR3 protein.

v_call: TRBV2
cdr3_aa: CASSDRGLPSTDTQYF

v_call: TRBV7-9
cdr3_aa: CASSLVEGLGEQYF

v_call: TRBV4-3
cdr3_aa: CASSQDERGWYNEQFF

v_call: TRBV20-1
cdr3_aa: CSNKGTEAFF

v_call: TRBV6-2/TRBV6-3
cdr3_aa: CASSRGQEKLFF

v_call: TRBV5-4
cdr3_aa: CASSLGGLDIQYF

v_call: TRBV18
cdr3_aa: CASSTNRDRGEEKLFF

v_call: TRBV5-3
cdr3_aa: CARSLSLGDRSTDTQYF

v_call: TRBV7-6
cdr3_aa: CASSLAQGRNEQYF

v_call: TRBV11-2
cdr3_aa: CASRVTSSLPYEQYF

v_call: TRBV7-2
cdr3_aa: CASSLTNMGLARGDTQYF

v_call: TRBV4-2
cdr3_aa: CASSQTGAEAFF

v_call: TRBV20-1
cdr3_aa: CSAREEGTQYF

v_call: TRBV19
cdr3_aa: CASKDPGGNYGYTF

v_call: TRBV11-2
cdr3_aa: CASSFQGRWTDTQYF

v_call: TRBV27
cdr3_aa: CVSSLLAGPTNEKLFF

v_call: TRBV6-1
cdr3_aa: CASSHSHSYEQYF

v_call: TRBV10-3
cdr3_aa: CAISGGDFTDTQYF

v_call: TRBV19
cdr3_aa: CASSRWLGYQPQHF

v_call: TRBV15
cdr3_aa: CATSRDGQGQEPQHF

v_call: TRBV5-5
cdr3_aa: CASCLGAGTGTEETQYF